The present TCR beta chain was sequenced within a study of cytomegalovirus exposure and HLA in healthy donors. Only in-frame clones appear in the TCRdb table, and some are missing; sequencing was by immunoSEQ multiplex PCR. The sample consists of around 140,000 clones, 94% of them appearing once. Germline lookup yields CDR1 MDHEN and CDR2 SYDVKM. After removal of 4 bases from V and 0 bases from J, the junction contained 7 bases not matched to a gene. The CDR3 is 16 amino acids. The receptor was isolated from a man aged 18 to 29 in good health and CMV-seropositive. V usage is TRBV28 and J usage is TRBJ2-3; 7 bases agree with TRBD2. Specimen: PBMCs. The CDR3 region is CASSSSSGTSTDTQYF. The CDR3, as DNA: TGTGCCAGCAGTTCCTCTAGCGGAACTAGCACAGATACGCAGTATTTT. The full variable domain, completed using reference TRBV28 and TRBJ2-3, is DVKVTQSSRYLVKRTGEKVFLECVQDMDHENMFWYRQDPGLGLRLIYFSYDVKMKEKGDIPEGYSVSREKKERFSLILESASTNQTSMYLCASSSSSGTSTDTQYFGPGTRLTVL.